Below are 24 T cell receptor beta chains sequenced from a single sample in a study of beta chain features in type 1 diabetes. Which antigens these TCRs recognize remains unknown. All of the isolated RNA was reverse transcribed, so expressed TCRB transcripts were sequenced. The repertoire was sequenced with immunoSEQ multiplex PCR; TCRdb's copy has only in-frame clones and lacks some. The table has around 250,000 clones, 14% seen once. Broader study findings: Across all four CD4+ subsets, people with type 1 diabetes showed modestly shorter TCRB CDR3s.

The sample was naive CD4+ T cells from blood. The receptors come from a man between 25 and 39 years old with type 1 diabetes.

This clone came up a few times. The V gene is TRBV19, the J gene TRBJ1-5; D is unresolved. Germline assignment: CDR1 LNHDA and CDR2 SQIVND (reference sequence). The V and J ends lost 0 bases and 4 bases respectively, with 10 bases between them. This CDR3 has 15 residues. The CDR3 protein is CASSIEAGNNQPQHF. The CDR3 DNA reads TGTGCCAGTAGTATAGAGGCAGGAAATAATCAGCCCCAGCATTTT.

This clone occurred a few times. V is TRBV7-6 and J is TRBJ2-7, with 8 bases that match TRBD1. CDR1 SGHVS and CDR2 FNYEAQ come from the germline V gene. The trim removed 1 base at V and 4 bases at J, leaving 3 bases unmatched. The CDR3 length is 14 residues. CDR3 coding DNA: TGTGCCAGCAGCTTAGACAGGGGGAATTACGAGCAGTACTTC. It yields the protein CASSLDRGNYEQYF.

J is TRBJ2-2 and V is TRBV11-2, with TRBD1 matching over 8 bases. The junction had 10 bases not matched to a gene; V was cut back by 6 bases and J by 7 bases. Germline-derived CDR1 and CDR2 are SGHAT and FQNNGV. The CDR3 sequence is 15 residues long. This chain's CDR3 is CASSSTQGEYGELFF. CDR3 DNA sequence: TGTGCCAGCAGTTCCACACAGGGGGAATACGGGGAGCTGTTTTTT.

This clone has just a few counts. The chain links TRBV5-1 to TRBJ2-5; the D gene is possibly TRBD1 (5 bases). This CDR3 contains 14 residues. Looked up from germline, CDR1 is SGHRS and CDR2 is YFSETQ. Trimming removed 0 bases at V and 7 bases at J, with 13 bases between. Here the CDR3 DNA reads TGCGCCAGCAGCTTGGGACCCATAAGGGGGACCCAGTACTTC. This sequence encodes CASSLGPIRGTQYF.

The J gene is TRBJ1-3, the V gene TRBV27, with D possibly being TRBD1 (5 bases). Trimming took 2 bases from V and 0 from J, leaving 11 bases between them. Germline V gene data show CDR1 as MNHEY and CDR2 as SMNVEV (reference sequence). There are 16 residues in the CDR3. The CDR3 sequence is CASSLAGLGSGNTIYF. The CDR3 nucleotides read TGTGCCAGCAGTTTAGCAGGGCTGGGCTCTGGAAACACCATATATTTT.

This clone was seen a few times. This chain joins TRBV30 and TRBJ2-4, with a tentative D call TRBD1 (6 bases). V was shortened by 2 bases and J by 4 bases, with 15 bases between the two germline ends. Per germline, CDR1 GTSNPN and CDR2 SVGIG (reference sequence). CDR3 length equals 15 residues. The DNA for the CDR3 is TGTGCCTGGAGTACCAGTTCCAGGGGAAAAAACATTCAGTACTTC. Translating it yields CAWSTSSRGKNIQYF.

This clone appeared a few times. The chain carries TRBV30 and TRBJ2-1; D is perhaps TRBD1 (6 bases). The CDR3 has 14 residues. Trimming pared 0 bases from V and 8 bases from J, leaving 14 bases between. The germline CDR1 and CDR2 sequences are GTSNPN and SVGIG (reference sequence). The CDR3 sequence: CAWSVGGAQYEQFF. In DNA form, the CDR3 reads TGTGCCTGGAGTGTTGGGGGCGCGCAATATGAGCAGTTCTTC.

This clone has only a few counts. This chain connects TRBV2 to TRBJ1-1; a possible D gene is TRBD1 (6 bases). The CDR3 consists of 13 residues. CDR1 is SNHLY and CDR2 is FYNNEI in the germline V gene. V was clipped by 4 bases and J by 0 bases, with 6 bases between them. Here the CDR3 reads CASSGQVNTEAFF. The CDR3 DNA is TGTGCCAGCAGTGGACAGGTGAACACTGAAGCTTTCTTT.

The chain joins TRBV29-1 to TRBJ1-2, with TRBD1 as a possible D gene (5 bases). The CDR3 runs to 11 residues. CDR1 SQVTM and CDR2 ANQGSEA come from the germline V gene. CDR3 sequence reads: CGGESNYGYTF. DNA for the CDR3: TGCGGAGGGGAAAGTAACTATGGCTACACCTTC.

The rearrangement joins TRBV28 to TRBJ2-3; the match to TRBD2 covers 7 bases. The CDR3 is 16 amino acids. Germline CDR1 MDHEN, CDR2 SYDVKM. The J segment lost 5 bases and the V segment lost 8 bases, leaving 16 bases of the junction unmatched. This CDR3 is CASGVAGAGGRDTQYF. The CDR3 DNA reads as TGTGCCAGCGGAGTGGCGGGAGCCGGTGGGAGAGATACGCAGTATTTT.

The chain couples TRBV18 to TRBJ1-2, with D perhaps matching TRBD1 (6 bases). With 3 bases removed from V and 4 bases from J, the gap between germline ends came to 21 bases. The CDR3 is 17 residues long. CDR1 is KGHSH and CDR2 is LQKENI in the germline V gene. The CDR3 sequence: CASSPLRGGPGGYGYTF. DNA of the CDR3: TGTGCCAGCTCACCCCTTCGGGGGGGGCCCGGGGGCTATGGCTACACCTTC.

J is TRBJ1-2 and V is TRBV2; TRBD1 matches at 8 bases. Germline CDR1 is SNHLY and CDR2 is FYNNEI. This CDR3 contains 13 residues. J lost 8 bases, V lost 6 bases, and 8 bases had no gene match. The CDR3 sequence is CASSQGALTGYTF. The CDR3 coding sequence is TGTGCCAGCAGCCAGGGGGCTCTTACCGGCTACACCTTC. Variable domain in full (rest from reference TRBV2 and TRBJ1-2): EPEVTQTPSHQVTQMGQEVILRCVPISNHLYFYWYRQILGQKVEFLVSFYNNEISEKSEIFDDQFSVERPDGSNFTLKIRSTKLEDSAMYFCASSQGALTGYTFGSGTRLTVV.

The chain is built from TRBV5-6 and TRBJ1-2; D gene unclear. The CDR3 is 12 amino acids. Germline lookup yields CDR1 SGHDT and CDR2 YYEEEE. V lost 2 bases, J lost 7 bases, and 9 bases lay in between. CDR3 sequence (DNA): TGTGCCAGCAGCTTTATCGCGGGTGGCTACACCTTC. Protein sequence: CASSFIAGGYTF. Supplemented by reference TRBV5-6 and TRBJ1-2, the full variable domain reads DAGVTQSPTHLIKTRGQQVTLRCSPKSGHDTVSWYQQALGQGPQFIFQYYEEEERQRGNFPDRFSGHQFPNYSSELNVNALLLGDSALYLCASSFIAGGYTFGSGTRLTVV.

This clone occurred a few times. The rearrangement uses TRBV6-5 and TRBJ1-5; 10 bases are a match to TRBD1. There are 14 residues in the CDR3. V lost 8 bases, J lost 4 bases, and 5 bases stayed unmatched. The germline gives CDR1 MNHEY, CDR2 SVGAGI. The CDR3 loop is CASPGTGENQPQHF. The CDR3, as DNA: TGTGCCAGCCCCGGGACAGGGGAAAATCAGCCCCAGCATTTT.

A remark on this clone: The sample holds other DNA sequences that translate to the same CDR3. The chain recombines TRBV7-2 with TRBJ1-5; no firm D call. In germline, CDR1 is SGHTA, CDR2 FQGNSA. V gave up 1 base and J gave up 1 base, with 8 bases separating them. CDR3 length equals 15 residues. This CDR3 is CASSLVGRSNQPQHF. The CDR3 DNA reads TGTGCCAGCAGCTTAGTTGGCAGGAGCAATCAGCCCCAGCATTTT.

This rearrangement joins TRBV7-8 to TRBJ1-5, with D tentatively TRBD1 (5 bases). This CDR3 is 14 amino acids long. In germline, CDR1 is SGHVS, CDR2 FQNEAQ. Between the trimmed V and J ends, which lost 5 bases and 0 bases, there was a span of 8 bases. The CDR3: CASSTTDSNQPQHF. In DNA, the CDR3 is TGTGCCAGCAGCACGACAGATAGCAATCAGCCCCAGCATTTT. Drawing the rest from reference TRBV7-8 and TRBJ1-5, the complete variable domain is GAGVSQSPRYKVAKRGQDVALRCDPISGHVSLFWYQQALGQGPEFLTYFQNEAQLDKSGLPSDRFFAERPEGSVSTLKIQRTQQEDSAVYLCASSTTDSNQPQHFGDGTRLSIL.

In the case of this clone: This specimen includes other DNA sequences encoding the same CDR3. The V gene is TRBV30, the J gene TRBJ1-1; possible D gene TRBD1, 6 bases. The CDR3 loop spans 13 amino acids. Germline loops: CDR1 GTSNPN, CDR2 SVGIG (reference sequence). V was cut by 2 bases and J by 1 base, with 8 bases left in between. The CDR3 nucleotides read TGTGCCTGGAGTAGGGGGGGGAACACTGAAGCTTTCTTT. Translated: CAWSRGGNTEAFF.

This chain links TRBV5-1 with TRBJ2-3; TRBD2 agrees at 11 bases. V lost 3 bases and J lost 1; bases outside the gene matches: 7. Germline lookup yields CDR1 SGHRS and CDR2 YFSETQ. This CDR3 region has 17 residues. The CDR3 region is CASSSIAGGPGTDTQYF. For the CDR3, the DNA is TGCGCCAGCAGCTCTATAGCGGGAGGGCCCGGCACAGATACGCAGTATTTT.

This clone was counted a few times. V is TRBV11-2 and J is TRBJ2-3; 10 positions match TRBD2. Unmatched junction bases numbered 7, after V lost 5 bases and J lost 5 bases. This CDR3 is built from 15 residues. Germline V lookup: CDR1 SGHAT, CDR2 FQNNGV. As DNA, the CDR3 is TGTGCCAGCAGCCCCGGGACTAGCGTGGGAGATACGCAGTATTTT. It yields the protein CASSPGTSVGDTQYF.

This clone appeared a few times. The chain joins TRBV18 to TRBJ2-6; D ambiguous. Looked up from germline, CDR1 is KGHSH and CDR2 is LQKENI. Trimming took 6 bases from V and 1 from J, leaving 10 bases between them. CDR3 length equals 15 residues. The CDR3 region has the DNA TGTGCCAGCTCCCCATCGTTATCTGGGGCCAACGTCCTGACTTTC. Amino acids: CASSPSLSGANVLTF.

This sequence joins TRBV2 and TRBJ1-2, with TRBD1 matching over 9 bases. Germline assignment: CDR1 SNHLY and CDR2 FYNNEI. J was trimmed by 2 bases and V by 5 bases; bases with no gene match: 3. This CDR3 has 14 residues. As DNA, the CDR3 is TGTGCCAGCAGTTTCGGGACAGGGAACTATGGCTACACCTTC. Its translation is CASSFGTGNYGYTF.

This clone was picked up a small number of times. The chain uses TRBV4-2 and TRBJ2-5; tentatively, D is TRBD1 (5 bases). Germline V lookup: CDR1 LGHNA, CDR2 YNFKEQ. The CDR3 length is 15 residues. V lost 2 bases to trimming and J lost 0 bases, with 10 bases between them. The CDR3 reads CASSQTDRYQETQYF. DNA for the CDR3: TGTGCCAGCAGCCAAACAGACAGATACCAAGAGACCCAGTACTTC.

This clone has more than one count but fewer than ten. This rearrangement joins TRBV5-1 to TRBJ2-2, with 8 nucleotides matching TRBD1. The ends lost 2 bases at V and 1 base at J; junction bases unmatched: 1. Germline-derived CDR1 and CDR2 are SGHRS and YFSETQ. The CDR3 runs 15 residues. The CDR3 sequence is CASSLQGENTGELFF. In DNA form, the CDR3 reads TGCGCCAGCAGCTTACAGGGGGAGAACACCGGGGAGCTGTTTTTT.

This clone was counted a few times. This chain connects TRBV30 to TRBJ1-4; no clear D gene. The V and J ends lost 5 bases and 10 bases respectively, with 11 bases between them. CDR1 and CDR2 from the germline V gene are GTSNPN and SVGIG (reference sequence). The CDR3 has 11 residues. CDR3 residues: CAWASYGKLFF. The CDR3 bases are TGTGCCTGGGCCTCCTATGGAAAACTGTTTTTT. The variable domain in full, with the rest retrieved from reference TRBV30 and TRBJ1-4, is SQTIHQWPATLVQPVGSPLSLECTVEGTSNPNLYWYRQAAGRGLQLLFYSVGIGQISSEVPQNLSASRPQDRQFILSSKKLLLSDSGFYLCAWASYGKLFFGSGTQLSVL.